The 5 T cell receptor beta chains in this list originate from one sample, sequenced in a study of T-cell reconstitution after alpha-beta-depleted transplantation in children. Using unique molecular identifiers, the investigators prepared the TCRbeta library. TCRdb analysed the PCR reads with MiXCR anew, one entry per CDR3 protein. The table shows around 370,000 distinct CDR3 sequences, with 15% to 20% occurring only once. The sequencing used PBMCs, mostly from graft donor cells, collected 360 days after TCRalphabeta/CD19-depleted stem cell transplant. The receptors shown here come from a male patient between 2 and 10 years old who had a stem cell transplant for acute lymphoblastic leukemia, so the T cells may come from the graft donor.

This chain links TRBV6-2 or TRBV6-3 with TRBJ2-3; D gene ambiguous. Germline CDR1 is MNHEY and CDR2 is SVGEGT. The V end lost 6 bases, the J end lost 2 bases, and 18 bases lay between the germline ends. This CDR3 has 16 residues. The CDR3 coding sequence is TGTGCCAGCAGCCGTGGACGGACGGTAACCACAGATACGCAGTATTTT. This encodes CASSRGRTVTTDTQYF.

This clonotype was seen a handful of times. The CDR3 here is CASSLGASLTTDTQYF. The CDR3 region has the DNA TGTGCCAGCAGCTTAGGAGCCTCCCTTACCACAGATACGCAGTATTTT. This chain uses TRBV7-3 with TRBJ2-3; D gene uncertain. Germline CDR1 reads SGHTA; CDR2 reads FQGTGA. There are 16 residues in the CDR3. Trimming left V 2 bases short and J 2 bases short, with 14 bases between.

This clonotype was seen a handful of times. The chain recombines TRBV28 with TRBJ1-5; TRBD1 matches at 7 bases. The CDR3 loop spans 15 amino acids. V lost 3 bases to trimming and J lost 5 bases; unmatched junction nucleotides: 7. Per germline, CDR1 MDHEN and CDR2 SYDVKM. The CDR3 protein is CASSFPGTAYQPQHF. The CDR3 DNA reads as TGTGCCAGCAGTTTCCCCGGGACAGCGTATCAGCCCCAGCATTTT.

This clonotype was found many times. Here the CDR3 reads CASSMWTGEQYF. The CDR3 region has the DNA TGTGCCAGCAGCATGTGGACAGGCGAGCAGTACTTC. The rearrangement joins TRBV5-6 to TRBJ2-7; 7 nucleotides align to TRBD1. CDR1 SGHDT and CDR2 YYEEEE come from the germline V gene. V trimming: 4 bases; J trimming: 6 bases; junction bases outside the gene matches: 4. The CDR3 sequence is 12 residues long.

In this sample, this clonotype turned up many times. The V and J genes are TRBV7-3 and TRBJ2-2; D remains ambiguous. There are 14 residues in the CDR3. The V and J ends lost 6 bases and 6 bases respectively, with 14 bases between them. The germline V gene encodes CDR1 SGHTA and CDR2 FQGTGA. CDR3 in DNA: TGTGCCAGCAGTCCGGGTCCCTCGGCCGGGGAGCTGTTTTTT. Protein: CASSPGPSAGELFF.